The clone carrying this T cell receptor beta chain was counted ten times or more. The antigen remains undetermined. Findings and caveats of the study: Tumor Treg TCRs overlapped most with tumor naive CD4+ cells.

The CDR3 runs 16 residues. Trimming cost V 4 bases and J 7 bases, with 21 bases left between them. CDR1 is KGHDR and CDR2 is SFDVKD in the germline V gene. Full-length variable regions came from constant-region reverse primers plus semi-nested Nested Universal Primer A PCR. TCRdb called the 5' RACE reads again in MiXCR, with one record for every CDR3 protein. The table shows roughly 11,000 distinct CDR3 sequences, with under 35% occurring only once. Cells sorted as Tregs were CD4+, CD25+ and CD127-/low. This TCR came from a female donor with breast cancer. The sequenced sample was Tregs sorted from a lymph node. V usage is TRBV24-1 and J usage is TRBJ1-2, with a weak D call TRBD1 (6 bases). The CDR3 DNA reads as TGTGCCACCAGTGACCTCGACTCGGGACACCCAGCTGGCTACACCTTC. Protein sequence: CATSDLDSGHPAGYTF.